These 4 T cell receptor beta chains were all obtained from the same sample, sequenced in a study of blood T cell repertoires in COVID-19. Only in-frame clones appear in the TCRdb table, and some are missing; sequencing was by immunoSEQ multiplex PCR. The repertoire holds approximately 170,000 clones, about four fifths seen once, with 10% to 13% in the top ten. Sequencing input: peripheral blood. Source of these receptors: a woman aged 80 or over with active or convalescent COVID-19.

The genes are TRBV5-1 and TRBJ2-7; 11 bases align to TRBD2. Per the germline V gene, CDR1 is SGHRS and CDR2 is YFSETQ. V lost 4 bases to trimming and J lost 2 bases; unmatched junction nucleotides: 5. The CDR3 totals 15 residues. The chain's CDR3 is CASSPTSGRPYEQYF. In nucleotides, the CDR3 is TGCGCCAGCAGCCCTACTAGCGGGAGACCCTACGAGCAGTACTTC.

This sequence joins TRBV3-1 (or the pseudogene TRBV3-2) and TRBJ2-7; 7 nucleotides line up with TRBD1. The trim removed 8 bases at V and 2 bases at J, leaving 6 bases unmatched. The germline gives CDR1 LGHDT, CDR2 YNNKEL (reference sequence). This CDR3 is built from 13 residues. The CDR3 region has the DNA TGTGCCAGCGAGAGACAGGGAACCTACGAGCAGTACTTC. This translates into CASERQGTYEQYF.

V is TRBV5-1 and J is TRBJ2-7; 7 bases are a match to TRBD1. V was clipped by 4 bases and J by 4 bases; unmatched bases: 8. The CDR3 is made up of 14 amino acids. Germline V gene data show CDR1 as SGHRS and CDR2 as YFSETQ. Here the CDR3 DNA reads TGCGCCAGCAGCCACCAAGACAGGGAGTACGAGCAGTACTTC. Protein: CASSHQDREYEQYF.

This chain links TRBV7-2 with TRBJ2-5; D is possibly TRBD2 (6 bases). Germline-derived CDR1 and CDR2 are SGHTA and FQGNSA. Trimming pared 1 base from V and 3 bases from J, leaving 6 bases between. The CDR3 is made up of 13 amino acids. In DNA form, the CDR3 reads TGTGCCAGCAGCTTAGGGGGGGAAGAGACCCAGTACTTC. Translation: CASSLGGEETQYF.